One sample yielded the 8 T cell receptor beta chains listed below, sequenced in a study of human T cells and chemical hapten exposure. Noted time point: pre-sensitization, week 0. As to treatment: therapeutic diphenylcyclopropenone sensitization with weekly scalp DPC. TCRdb processed the RACE reads anew with MiXCR; each CDR3 protein has one entry. The sample includes roughly 380,000 distinct CDR3 sequences, about 5.1% of them seen just once. The specimen comprised whole blood, sampled in connection with sensitization to the hapten diphenylcyclopropenone (DPC). These receptor sequences come from a woman between 50 and 59 years old with alopecia areata. Some clones in this sample may be carry-over from other donors' samples.

V is TRBV5-1 and J is TRBJ1-1, with 8 bases identical to TRBD1. The CDR3 extends over 14 amino acids. The J segment lost 4 bases and the V segment lost 4 bases, leaving 6 bases of the junction unmatched. Germline V CDR1 and CDR2: SGHRS, YFSETQ. The CDR3 reads CASSTGGQGTEAFF. CDR3 nucleotide sequence: TGCGCCAGCAGCACCGGTGGACAGGGCACTGAAGCTTTCTTT. The full variable domain, completed using reference TRBV5-1 and TRBJ1-1, is KAGVTQTPRYLIKTRGQQVTLSCSPISGHRSVSWYQQTPGQGLQFLFEYFSETQRNKGNFPGRFSGRQFSNSRSEMNVSTLELGDSALYLCASSTGGQGTEAFFGQGTRLTVV.

The chain employs TRBV6-2 or TRBV6-3 and TRBJ2-1, with D perhaps TRBD2 (5 bases). V lost 0 bases to trimming and J lost 2 bases, with 11 bases between them. CDR3 length: 16 amino acids. Germline CDR1 and CDR2: MNHEY and SVGEGT. The CDR3 nucleotides read TGTGCCAGCAGTTACTCCGCGGGTGGACCCTACAATGAGCAGTTCTTC. It specifies CASSYSAGGPYNEQFF.

Many counts were recorded for this clonotype. The V and J genes are TRBV21-1 and TRBJ2-7. TRBV21-1 is reported as a pseudogene. The CDR3 loop spans 16 amino acids. CDR3 nucleotides: TGTGCCAGCAGCAACTGGTCTCGTCCACAGCCCTACGAGCAGTACTTC. Its translation is CASSNWSRPQPYEQYF.

The V gene is TRBV2, the J gene TRBJ2-1, with D possibly being TRBD1 or TRBD2 (6 bases each). Germline V lookup: CDR1 SNHLY, CDR2 FYNNEI. Trimming took 3 bases from V and 8 from J, leaving 14 bases between them. This CDR3 has 14 amino acids. CDR3 in DNA: TGTGCCAGCAGTGATCGGGGGCCAATTGATGAGCAGTTCTTC. This codes for CASSDRGPIDEQFF.

In its sample, this clonotype was seen many times. V usage is TRBV4-1 and J usage is TRBJ2-5; D uncertain. The CDR3 is made up of 13 amino acids. V lost 1 base, J lost 5 bases, and 8 bases lay in between. Germline CDR1 is MGHRA and CDR2 is YSYEKL. The CDR3 coding sequence is TGCGCCAGCAGCCAAGGGGTACGCGAGACCCAGTACTTC. Amino acids: CASSQGVRETQYF.

There are a few counts of this clonotype. V and J are TRBV6-2 or TRBV6-3 and TRBJ1-5; 7 bases are shared with TRBD1. CDR1 and CDR2 from the germline V gene are MNHEY and SVGEGT. This CDR3 spans 17 amino acids. V lost 6 bases to trimming and J lost 5 bases; unmatched junction nucleotides: 16. The CDR3 bases are TGTGCCAGCAGCTTGATAGACAGGGCCCGAATCGATCAGCCCCAGCATTTT. Translation: CASSLIDRARIDQPQHF.

There are a few counts of this clonotype. This chain joins TRBV12-3 or TRBV12-4 and TRBJ2-7, with TRBD1 matching over 10 bases. The CDR3 has 17 amino acids. With 3 bases clipped from V and 5 bases from J, the junction kept 13 bases outside the gene matches. The CDR3 nucleotides are TGTGCCAGCAGTTTGGGGAGACAGGGGGCACTAGTTAACGAGCAGTACTTC. It specifies CASSLGRQGALVNEQYF.

V gene TRBV7-2 combines with J gene TRBJ1-4; maybe TRBD1 (6 bases). CDR3 length: 12 amino acids. V gave up 5 bases and J gave up 13 bases, with 14 bases separating them. Germline CDR1 and CDR2: SGHTA and FQGNSA. CDR3 DNA sequence: TGTGCCAGCAGCCCCATCAGGGGCGCACTGTTTTTT. Translating it yields CASSPIRGALFF.